This TCR beta chain was observed in a study of shared clonotypes between healthy human individuals. Measured with immunoSEQ multiplex PCR; TCRdb has only the in-frame clones, and not every one. The data contain under 1,100,000 clones, about 70% of them singletons. Germline V lookup: CDR1 LNHNV, CDR2 YYDKDF (reference sequence). The CDR3 has 12 residues. V lost 5 bases and J lost 6, with 8 bases in between. This chain joins TRBV15 and TRBJ2-1; possible D gene TRBD2, 6 bases. Sample: memory CD4+ T cells sorted from blood. Subset denoted: CD45RA-negative fraction. This clonotype originated in a man aged 18-30 years in good health. CDR3 DNA: TGTGCCACCAGCTGGGACTTCAATGAGCAGTTCTTC. Its protein is CATSWDFNEQFF.